This T cell receptor beta chain derives from a study of T cell repertoires in cytomegalovirus infection. For the study at large: Public TCR beta signatures indicated both CMV infection and matching HLA type. Regarding the study as a whole: Identification of carriers of CMV plus the relevant HLA was performed using cumulative public TCR beta family frequency. It was HLA-C-restricted CMV-specific TCR beta clonotypes that dominated the response ex vivo.

This clonotype was counted ten times or more. The antigen remains undetermined. TCRdb fed the reads into MiXCR, producing one record per CDR3 protein. The sample contains more than 150,000 distinct CDR3 sequences, 20% to 25% of which appear only once. The sequence was collected from a human donor in good health (CMV status not recorded). Some clones in this sample may be carry-over from other donors' samples. Sequencing was done on a sample of PBMCs.

The chain's CDR3 is CASSYGDSVFFF. Written as DNA, the CDR3 is TGTGCCAGCAGTTATGGGGACAGTGTATTTTTCTTT. The V call is TRBV6-5, the J call TRBJ1-1; 7 bases are a match to TRBD1. This CDR3 is built from 12 residues. Germline CDR1 and CDR2: MNHEY and SVGAGI. V was clipped by 3 bases and J by 13 bases; unmatched bases: 8.